This passage covers 27 T cell receptor beta chains from one sample sequenced in a study of blood T cell repertoires in COVID-19 (TCRdb year 2020). The receptor library was made with the immunoSEQ multiplex PCR assay. As stored in TCRdb, this immuneACCESS dataset retains in-frame rearrangements with V and J assigned. A fraction of the clones does not appear; measured against another copy, unresolved V genes explain less than half of the discrepancy, and the remainder lacks a known reason. The table for this sample lists 150,000 to 200,000 clones; about nine tenths of them were counted only once. Clones ranked in the top ten supply roughly 9.8% of the sample. Input material: peripheral blood. The receptors come from a woman aged 60-70 years with COVID-19, enrolled during active disease.

This clone has a handful of counts. The chain combines TRBV7-2 with TRBJ1-2; TRBD1 might be the D (6 bases). The length of the CDR3 is 14 residues. Trimming stripped 1 base from V and 7 bases from J, with 13 bases between. The germline gives CDR1 SGHTA, CDR2 FQGNSA. CDR3 coding DNA: TGTGCCAGCAGCTTAGGAGGGGTCAGGGGTGGCTACACCTTC. This encodes CASSLGGVRGGYTF.

The chain recombines TRBV30 with TRBJ2-7; weak D call: TRBD1 (5 bases). The length of the CDR3 is 13 residues. CDR1 GTSNPN and CDR2 SVGIG come from the germline V gene (reference sequence). The V end lost 8 bases, the J end lost 6 bases, and 20 bases lay between the germline ends. The CDR3 DNA sequence: TGTGCCCAATCCCCTCGGCAGGGCAGCGAGCAGTACTTC. Translation gives CAQSPRQGSEQYF.

The chain carries TRBV6-5 and TRBJ2-5; weak D call: TRBD1 (7 bases). The V gene lost 5 bases and the J gene lost 5 bases, with 12 bases spanning the gap. Germline CDR1 reads MNHEY; CDR2 reads SVGAGI. CDR3 length equals 13 residues. The chain's CDR3 is CASSPSGGETQYF. For the CDR3, the DNA is TGTGCCAGCAGTCCCTCAGGGGGGGAGACCCAGTACTTC.

The rearrangement links TRBV6-1 to TRBJ1-5, with 9 bases identical to TRBD1. The CDR3 spans 16 residues. The germline V gene encodes CDR1 MNHNS and CDR2 SASEGT. Trimming at V came to 4 bases and at J to 5 bases, leaving 9 bases not matched to a gene. The CDR3 here is CASSGINRGRDQPQHF. The CDR3 DNA sequence: TGTGCCAGCAGTGGAATAAACAGGGGGCGGGATCAGCCCCAGCATTTT.

V and J are TRBV27 and TRBJ1-2; 8 nucleotides agree with TRBD1. The J segment lost 4 bases and the V segment lost 2 bases, leaving 3 bases of the junction unmatched. The germline V gene encodes CDR1 MNHEY and CDR2 SMNVEV (reference sequence). This CDR3 spans 14 amino acids. In DNA, the CDR3 is TGTGCCAGCAGTTTACAGGGGGCGGGCTATGGCTACACCTTC. This sequence encodes CASSLQGAGYGYTF.

This clone was seen only once. The V gene is TRBV6-5, the J gene TRBJ2-3; 7 bases align to TRBD1. Germline values: CDR1 MNHEY, CDR2 SVGAGI. Unmatched junction bases numbered 9, after V lost 7 bases and J lost 2 bases. The CDR3 has 15 residues. CDR3 nucleotides: TGTGCCAGCAATGTACAGGGGTTCGACACAGATACGCAGTATTTT. Translated, it gives CASNVQGFDTDTQYF.

This chain uses TRBV28 with TRBJ1-6; D possibly corresponds to TRBD1 (5 bases). Germline loops: CDR1 MDHEN, CDR2 SYDVKM. V was trimmed by 4 bases and J by 5 bases, leaving 12 bases between them. The CDR3 spans 15 residues. CDR3 DNA: TGTGCCAGCAGTTCCCGCTGGGGGGATAATTCACCCCTCCACTTT. Translation: CASSSRWGDNSPLHF.

The J gene is TRBJ2-2, the V gene TRBV27; D perhaps matches TRBD2 (6 bases). V shed 3 bases and J shed 0 bases, with 11 bases lying between them. The germline V gene has CDR1 MNHEY and CDR2 SMNVEV (reference sequence). The CDR3 loop spans 16 amino acids. The chain's CDR3 is CASSFGGIPNTGELFF. The CDR3 nucleotides read TGTGCCAGCAGTTTTGGAGGGATTCCGAACACCGGGGAGCTGTTTTTT.

The V gene is TRBV6-6, the J gene TRBJ1-1, with unresolved D. Trimming stripped 0 bases from V and 0 bases from J, with 8 bases between. The CDR3 length is 15 residues. Germline values: CDR1 MNHNY, CDR2 SVGAGI (reference sequence). The CDR3 nucleotides read TGTGCCAGCAGTTACTCGGCCAGGCTGAACACTGAAGCTTTCTTT. Translating it yields CASSYSARLNTEAFF.

There are a few counts of this clone. The chain recombines TRBV19 with TRBJ2-7, with TRBD2 identical over 10 bases. This CDR3 spans 14 amino acids. Per the germline V gene, CDR1 is LNHDA and CDR2 is SQIVND (reference sequence). The junction had 4 bases not matched to a gene; V was cut back by 1 base and J by 7 bases. For the CDR3, the DNA is TGTGCCAGTAGTATAGGAACTAGCGGGATAGAGCAGTACTTC. Protein sequence: CASSIGTSGIEQYF.

This clone is a singleton in its sample. The chain joins TRBV5-4 to TRBJ2-7; D is perhaps TRBD2 (5 bases). Germline CDR1 reads SGHNT; CDR2 reads YYREEE (reference sequence). The CDR3 totals 14 residues. Trimming stripped 4 bases from V and 0 bases from J, with 11 bases between. Here the CDR3 DNA reads TGTGCCAGCAGCCTGAGGACTGGCTCCTACGAGCAGTACTTC. Translating gives CASSLRTGSYEQYF.

The rearrangement uses TRBV6-5 and TRBJ1-5; D not resolved. The V end lost 8 bases, the J end lost 4 bases, and 12 bases lay between the germline ends. The V gene's germline CDR1 is MNHEY and CDR2 SVGAGI. The CDR3 consists of 13 residues. The CDR3 nucleotides are TGTGCCAGCGGTTCTCCGGTGAATCAGCCCCAGCATTTT. Translating gives CASGSPVNQPQHF.

The chain links TRBV6-5 to TRBJ2-5; D gene ambiguous. Germline CDR1 MNHEY, CDR2 SVGAGI. V dropped 8 bases and J dropped 1 base, with 17 bases sitting between them. The CDR3 extends over 15 amino acids. The CDR3 sequence: CASSLVRGAQETQYF. The CDR3, as DNA: TGTGCCAGCTCCTTAGTCCGAGGTGCCCAAGAGACCCAGTACTTC.

This rearrangement joins TRBV28 to TRBJ2-1, with TRBD1 as a possible D gene (7 bases). Germline V gene sequence: CDR1 MDHEN, CDR2 SYDVKM. Trimming cost V 8 bases and J 6 bases, with 23 bases left between them. The CDR3 has 16 amino acids. CDR3 nucleotide sequence: TGTGCCAGCCAGGGGGTTCTAGCGTCCCTTCGCAATGAGCAGTTCTTC. Protein: CASQGVLASLRNEQFF.

V gene TRBV6-2 or TRBV6-3 combines with J gene TRBJ2-3, with TRBD2 matching 14 bases. V gave up 2 bases and J gave up 1 base; unmatched junction bases: 2. The CDR3 runs to 17 residues. Germline V lookup: CDR1 MNHEY, CDR2 SVGEGT. The DNA of the CDR3 is TGTGCCAGCAGTTACGGGACTAGCGGGAGTGGCACAGATACGCAGTATTTT. It is translated as CASSYGTSGSGTDTQYF.

This chain joins TRBV12-5 and TRBJ2-5, with 7 bases matching TRBD2. V lost 2 bases, J lost 3 bases, and 6 bases stayed unmatched. The CDR3 spans 15 residues. In germline, CDR1 is LGHNT, CDR2 FRNRAP. The CDR3 region has the DNA TGTGCTAGTGGTTTGAGAGGGAGGGTCAAAGAGACCCAGTACTTC. The encoded protein is CASGLRGRVKETQYF.

V and J are TRBV6-2 or TRBV6-3 and TRBJ2-1, with 8 bases lining up with TRBD2. CDR3 length: 15 residues. The germline V gene has CDR1 MNHEY and CDR2 SVGEGT. V lost 5 bases, J lost 8 bases, and 11 bases stayed unmatched. The CDR3, as DNA: TGTGCCAGCAGTGATCCCGGGACTAGTCGCTATGAGCAGTTCTTC. Its translation: CASSDPGTSRYEQFF.

The CDR3 loop is CASSRSPGERAGELFF. In DNA, the CDR3 is TGTGCCAGCAGCCGAAGTCCGGGAGAAAGGGCCGGGGAGCTGTTTTTT. This rearrangement joins TRBV7-8 to TRBJ2-2, with D perhaps matching TRBD2 (6 bases). Germline V gives CDR1 SGHVS, CDR2 FQNEAQ. Deletions cut 5 bases from V and 6 bases from J, with 19 bases between. The length of the CDR3 is 16 residues.

The chain carries TRBV20-1 and TRBJ2-1; TRBD1 might be the D (5 bases). This CDR3 is built from 14 residues. Trimming pared 3 bases from V and 6 bases from J, leaving 15 bases between. Germline V gene lookup returns CDR1 DFQATT and CDR2 SNEGSKA (reference sequence). This CDR3 is CSASSTGASNEQFF. The CDR3 nucleotides read TGCAGTGCTAGTTCGACTGGGGCTAGCAATGAGCAGTTCTTC.

The chain uses TRBV12-3 or TRBV12-4 and TRBJ1-1; D not resolved. Trimming shortened V by 3 bases and J by 10 bases, and 12 bases separated the two germline ends. There are 12 residues in the CDR3. This CDR3 is CASSFSGVVAFF. In DNA form, the CDR3 reads TGTGCCAGCAGTTTTTCCGGGGTAGTAGCTTTCTTT.

The rearrangement links TRBV5-6 to TRBJ1-2; the D gene is possibly TRBD1 (5 bases). CDR3 length equals 12 residues. Per the germline V gene, CDR1 is SGHDT and CDR2 is YYEEEE. The germline V and J ends were trimmed by 1 base and 9 bases, with 10 bases remaining between them. CDR3 residues: CASSLLRARYTF. CDR3 DNA sequence: TGTGCCAGCAGCTTGCTCAGGGCTCGCTACACCTTC.

V is TRBV5-1 and J is TRBJ2-2, with a tentative D call TRBD2 (6 bases). The CDR3 totals 13 residues. Per germline, CDR1 SGHRS and CDR2 YFSETQ. V was cut by 4 bases and J by 6 bases, with 10 bases left in between. The CDR3 region is CASSNGEAGELFF. The CDR3 DNA reads TGCGCCAGCAGCAATGGGGAGGCCGGGGAGCTGTTTTTT.

In DNA form, the CDR3 reads TGCAGCGCCTCCGGGACAGTGATAGGCGAGACCCAGTACTTC. It is translated as CSASGTVIGETQYF. The chain has TRBV29-1 and TRBJ2-5, with 7 nucleotides matching TRBD1. The germline V gene encodes CDR1 SQVTM and CDR2 ANQGSEA. The J segment lost 5 bases and the V segment lost 7 bases, leaving 13 bases of the junction unmatched. The CDR3 is made up of 14 amino acids.

This clone was recorded a few times. This chain links TRBV12-3 or TRBV12-4 with TRBJ2-2, with TRBD1 matching 8 bases. J gave up 6 bases and V 11 bases, and 8 bases lay outside the gene matches. The CDR3 has 13 amino acids. The CDR3, as DNA: TGTGCCGGAAGACAGGGGTCGTCCGGGGAGCTGTTTTTT. Encoded protein: CAGRQGSSGELFF.

The J gene is TRBJ2-7, the V gene TRBV5-1; 8 nucleotides align to TRBD1. Germline CDR1 and CDR2: SGHRS and YFSETQ. Trimming removed 3 bases from V and 2 bases from J; junction bases left unmatched: 7. The CDR3 sequence is 15 residues long. CDR3 protein: CASSWGDRGTYEQYF. DNA of the CDR3: TGCGCCAGCAGCTGGGGTGACAGGGGAACCTACGAGCAGTACTTC.

The chain combines TRBV29-1 with TRBJ1-5; unclear D gene. CDR3 length: 15 residues. Germline assignment: CDR1 SQVTM and CDR2 ANQGSEA. Trimming removed 3 bases from V and 4 bases from J, with 16 bases in between. CDR3 coding DNA: TGCAGCGTTGATACGGGATTCGGTCCAAATCAGCCCCAGCATTTT. As protein: CSVDTGFGPNQPQHF.

The DNA of the CDR3 is TGTGCCAGCAGTTACTCCGGGGGGAACTCTGGAAACACCATATATTTT. As protein: CASSYSGGNSGNTIYF. The chain combines TRBV6-6 with TRBJ1-3; possible D gene TRBD1, 5 bases. Trimming took 0 bases from V and 0 from J, leaving 9 bases between them. Per germline, CDR1 MNHNY and CDR2 SVGAGI (reference sequence). The CDR3 length is 16 residues.